Shown below are 8 T cell receptor beta chains from a single sample sequenced in a study of response to subunit inactivated influenza vaccine (dated by TCRdb to 2016 to 2019). The receptor library was made with RT-PCR. These reads were obtained on an Illumina HiSeq 2500. TCRdb trimmed public reads at Q25 via fastp, called clones via MiXCR and kept in-frame beta chains. Each entry is one CDR3 protein sequence, shown with its most common DNA and genes. This sample gives just under 550,000 distinct CDR3 sequences in total; around 25% of them show up just once. The top ten constitute 2.5% to 3.5% of the sample. These records were also assigned to another study, of T cells expressing NK-cell markers. The second paper states: 5'RACE template switching, by which a universal primer site and unique molecular identifiers were added, was used to make TCR beta cDNA libraries.

Sequences were derived from CD4+ T cells sorted from PBMCs, sampled less than 13 days after vaccination. The receptor source for this set is a middle-aged man who received an inactivated influenza vaccine. Donor details come from another sample of the same person, matched by shared clones.

The CDR3 DNA reads as TGTGCCAGCAGTTTTGACCGAGCAACCCAGTACTTC. Translation: CASSFDRATQYF. This chain connects TRBV12-3 or TRBV12-4 to TRBJ2-5; no reliable D call. The CDR3 is 12 amino acids. Trimming removed 3 bases at V and 8 bases at J, with 10 bases between.

The V and J genes are TRBV5-4 and TRBJ2-5; the match to TRBD1 covers 7 bases. After removal of 1 base from V and 3 bases from J, the junction contained 3 bases not matched to a gene. There are 14 residues in the CDR3. Looked up from germline, CDR1 is SGHNT and CDR2 is YYREEE (reference sequence). CDR3 nucleotides: TGTGCCAGCAGCTTGACAGGGGACAAAGAGACCCAGTACTTC. Translation: CASSLTGDKETQYF.

The chain employs TRBV20-1 and TRBJ2-7; weak D call: TRBD2 (6 bases). Trimming stripped 2 bases from V and 0 bases from J, with 8 bases between. Germline lookup yields CDR1 DFQATT and CDR2 SNEGSKA (reference sequence). The CDR3 runs 13 residues. The CDR3 here is CSARTSNSYEQYF. In DNA, the CDR3 is TGCAGTGCTAGAACTAGCAACTCCTACGAGCAGTACTTC.

The chain is built from TRBV28 and TRBJ1-2, with 9 bases aligning to TRBD1. The length of the CDR3 is 15 residues. Germline V gene data show CDR1 as MDHEN and CDR2 as SYDVKM. V gave up 2 bases and J gave up 4 bases; unmatched junction bases: 5. This chain's CDR3 is CASSLGTGNLYGYTF. Written as DNA, the CDR3 is TGTGCCAGCAGTTTAGGGACAGGGAACCTCTATGGCTACACCTTC.

In this sample, this clonotype turned up a few times. The J gene is TRBJ2-5, the V gene TRBV28; TRBD2 aligns across 8 bases. The germline V gene has CDR1 MDHEN and CDR2 SYDVKM. The CDR3 covers 13 residues. Trimming took 6 bases from V and 5 from J; bases not matched to a gene: 5. DNA for the CDR3: TGTGCCAGCAGGGAAGCGGGAGTTGAGACCCAGTACTTC. Amino acid sequence: CASREAGVETQYF.

At least ten counts were recorded for this clonotype. CDR3 region: CASSPEGAAEAFF. The CDR3 DNA sequence: TGCGCCAGCAGCCCGGAGGGGGCTGCTGAAGCTTTCTTT. This chain connects TRBV5-1 to TRBJ1-1; 7 bases map to TRBD1. The V segment lost 4 bases and the J segment 6 bases; nucleotides outside the gene matches: 6. There are 13 residues in the CDR3. CDR1 is SGHRS, CDR2 YFSETQ, per germline.

This clonotype was counted between two and nine times. The chain employs TRBV12-5 and TRBJ2-1, with 9 bases identical to TRBD2. The CDR3 length is 16 residues. After removal of 4 bases from V and 6 bases from J, the junction contained 10 bases not matched to a gene. Germline assignment: CDR1 LGHNT and CDR2 FRNRAP. CDR3 DNA sequence: TGTGCTAGTGGTTGGGCTCCGAGCGGGGGGATCAATGAGCAGTTCTTC. As protein: CASGWAPSGGINEQFF.

V and J are TRBV11-2 and TRBJ2-3; TRBD1 matches 8 bases. Trimming cost V 0 bases and J 5 bases; bases outside gene matches: 7. CDR1 SGHAT and CDR2 FQNNGV come from the germline V gene. The CDR3 loop spans 16 amino acids. CDR3 sequence: CASSLDLTGGLDTQYF. Written as DNA, the CDR3 is TGTGCCAGCAGCTTAGATCTTACAGGGGGTTTAGATACGCAGTATTTT.